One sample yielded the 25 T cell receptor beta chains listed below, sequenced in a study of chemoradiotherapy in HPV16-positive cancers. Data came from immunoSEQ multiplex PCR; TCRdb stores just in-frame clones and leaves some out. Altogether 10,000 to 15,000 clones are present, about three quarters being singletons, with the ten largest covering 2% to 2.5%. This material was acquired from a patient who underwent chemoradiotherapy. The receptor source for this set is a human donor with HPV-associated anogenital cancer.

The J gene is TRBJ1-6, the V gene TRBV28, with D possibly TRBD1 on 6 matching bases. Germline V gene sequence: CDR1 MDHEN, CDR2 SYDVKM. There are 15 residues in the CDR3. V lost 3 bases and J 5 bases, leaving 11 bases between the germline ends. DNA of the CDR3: TGTGCCAGCAGTTTTCTGTCAGGGGATAATTCACCCCTCCACTTT. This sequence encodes CASSFLSGDNSPLHF.

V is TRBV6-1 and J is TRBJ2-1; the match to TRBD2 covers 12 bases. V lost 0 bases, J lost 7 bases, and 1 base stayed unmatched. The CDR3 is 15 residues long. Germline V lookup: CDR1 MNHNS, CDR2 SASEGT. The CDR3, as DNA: TGTGCCAGCAGTGAAGCGACTAGCGGGGGTAATGAGCAGTTCTTC. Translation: CASSEATSGGNEQFF.

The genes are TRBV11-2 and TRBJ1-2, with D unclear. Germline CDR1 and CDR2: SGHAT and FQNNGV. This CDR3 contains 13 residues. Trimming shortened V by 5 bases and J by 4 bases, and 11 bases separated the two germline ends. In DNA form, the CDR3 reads TGTGCCAGCAGCGGGCAGCACCTCTATGGCTACACCTTC. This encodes CASSGQHLYGYTF.

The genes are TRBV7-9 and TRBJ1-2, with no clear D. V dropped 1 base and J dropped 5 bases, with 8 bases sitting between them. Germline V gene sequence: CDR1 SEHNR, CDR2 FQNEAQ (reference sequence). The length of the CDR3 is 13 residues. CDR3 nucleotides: TGTGCCAGCAGCTTAGTACGAGTTTATGGCTACACCTTC. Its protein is CASSLVRVYGYTF.

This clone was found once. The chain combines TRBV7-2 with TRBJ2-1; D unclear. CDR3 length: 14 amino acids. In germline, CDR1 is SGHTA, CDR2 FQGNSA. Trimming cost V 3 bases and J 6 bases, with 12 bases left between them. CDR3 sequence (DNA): TGTGCCAGCAGCTTTTTCGAACGAGTCAATGAGCAGTTCTTC. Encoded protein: CASSFFERVNEQFF.

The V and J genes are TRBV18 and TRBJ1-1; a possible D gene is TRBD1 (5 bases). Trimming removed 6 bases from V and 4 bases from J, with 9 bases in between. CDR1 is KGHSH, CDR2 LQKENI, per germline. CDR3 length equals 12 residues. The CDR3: CASSPRVTEAFF. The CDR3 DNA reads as TGTGCCAGCTCTCCCAGGGTCACTGAAGCTTTCTTT.

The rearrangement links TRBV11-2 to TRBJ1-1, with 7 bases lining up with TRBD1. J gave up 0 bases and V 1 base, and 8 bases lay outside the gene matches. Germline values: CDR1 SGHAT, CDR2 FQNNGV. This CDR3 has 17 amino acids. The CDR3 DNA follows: TGTGCCAGCAGCTTAGCAGGCAGGGGGAGATTGAACACTGAAGCTTTCTTT. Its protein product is CASSLAGRGRLNTEAFF.

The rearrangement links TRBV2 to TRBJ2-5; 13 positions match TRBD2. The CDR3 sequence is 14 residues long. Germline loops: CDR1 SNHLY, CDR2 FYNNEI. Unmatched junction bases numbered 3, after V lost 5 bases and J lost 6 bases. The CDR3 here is CASSTSGGGKTQYF. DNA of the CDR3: TGTGCCAGCAGTACTAGCGGGGGGGGGAAGACCCAGTACTTC.

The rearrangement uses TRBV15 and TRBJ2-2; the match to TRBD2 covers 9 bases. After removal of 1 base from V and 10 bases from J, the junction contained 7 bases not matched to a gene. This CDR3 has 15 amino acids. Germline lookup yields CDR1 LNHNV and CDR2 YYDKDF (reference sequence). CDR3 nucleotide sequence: TGTGCCACCAGCAGAGGCGCGGGGGGGCGAGAGGAGCTGTTTTTT. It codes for CATSRGAGGREELFF. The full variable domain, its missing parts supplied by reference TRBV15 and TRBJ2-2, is DAMVIQNPRYQVTQFGKPVTLSCSQTLNHNVMYWYQQKSSQAPKLLFHYYDKDFNNEADTPDNFQSRRPNTSFCFLDIRSPGLGDTAMYLCATSRGAGGREELFFGEGSRLTVL.

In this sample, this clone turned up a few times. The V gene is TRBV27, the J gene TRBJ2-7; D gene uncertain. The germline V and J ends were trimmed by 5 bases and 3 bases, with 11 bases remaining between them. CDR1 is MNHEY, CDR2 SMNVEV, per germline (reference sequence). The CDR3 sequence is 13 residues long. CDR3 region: CASSPSTGYEQYF. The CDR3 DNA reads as TGTGCCAGCAGTCCGTCAACGGGCTACGAGCAGTACTTC.

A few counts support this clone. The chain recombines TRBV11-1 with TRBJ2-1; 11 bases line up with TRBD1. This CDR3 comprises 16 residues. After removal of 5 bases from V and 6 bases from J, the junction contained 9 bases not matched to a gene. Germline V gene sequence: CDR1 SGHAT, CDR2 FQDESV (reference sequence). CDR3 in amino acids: CASSRRGQGASNEQFF. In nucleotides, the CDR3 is TGTGCCAGCAGCAGGAGAGGACAGGGGGCGTCCAATGAGCAGTTCTTC.

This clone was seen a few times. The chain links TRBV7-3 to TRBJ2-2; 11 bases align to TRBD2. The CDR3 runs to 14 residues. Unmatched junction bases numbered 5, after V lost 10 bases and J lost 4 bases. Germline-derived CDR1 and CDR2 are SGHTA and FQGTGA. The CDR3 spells CATGTSGSTGELFF. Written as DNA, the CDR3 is TGTGCCACTGGGACTAGCGGATCCACCGGGGAGCTGTTTTTT.

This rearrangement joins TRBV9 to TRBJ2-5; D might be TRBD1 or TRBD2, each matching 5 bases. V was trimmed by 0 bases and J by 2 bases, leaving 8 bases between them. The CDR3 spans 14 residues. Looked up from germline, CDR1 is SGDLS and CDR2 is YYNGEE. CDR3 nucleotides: TGTGCCAGCAGCGTAGAGAGGGGTCAAGAGACCCAGTACTTC. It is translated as CASSVERGQETQYF.

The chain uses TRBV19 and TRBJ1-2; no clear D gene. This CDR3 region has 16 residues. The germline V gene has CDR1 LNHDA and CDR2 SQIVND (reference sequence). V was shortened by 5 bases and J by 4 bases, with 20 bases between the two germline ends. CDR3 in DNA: TGTGCCAGTAGTTACTCCTTATTGTTCCCCCTCTATGGCTACACCTTC. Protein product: CASSYSLLFPLYGYTF.

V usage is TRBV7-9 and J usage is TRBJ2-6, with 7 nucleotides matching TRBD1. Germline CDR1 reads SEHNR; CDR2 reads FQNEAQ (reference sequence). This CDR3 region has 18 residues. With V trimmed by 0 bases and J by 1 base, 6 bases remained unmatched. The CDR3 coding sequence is TGTGCCAGCAGCTTAGCGGCAGGGGGTAAATCTGGGGCCAACGTCCTGACTTTC. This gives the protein CASSLAAGGKSGANVLTF.

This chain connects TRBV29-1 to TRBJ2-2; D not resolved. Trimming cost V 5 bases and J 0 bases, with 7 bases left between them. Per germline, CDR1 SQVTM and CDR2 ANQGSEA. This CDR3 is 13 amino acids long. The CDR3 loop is CSVPAPNTGELFF. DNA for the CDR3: TGCAGCGTTCCCGCACCGAACACCGGGGAGCTGTTTTTT.

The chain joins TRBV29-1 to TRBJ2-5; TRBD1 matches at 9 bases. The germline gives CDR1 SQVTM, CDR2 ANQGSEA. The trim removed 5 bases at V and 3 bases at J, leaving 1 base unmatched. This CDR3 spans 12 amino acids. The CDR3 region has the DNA TGCAGCGTTCGACAGGGGGAAGAGACCCAGTACTTC. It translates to CSVRQGEETQYF.

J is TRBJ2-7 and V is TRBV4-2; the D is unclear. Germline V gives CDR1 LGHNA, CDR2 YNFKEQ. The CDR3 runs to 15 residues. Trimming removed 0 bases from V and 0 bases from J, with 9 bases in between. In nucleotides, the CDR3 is TGTGCCAGCAGCCAAGATCGGGCTCTCTCCTACGAGCAGTACTTC. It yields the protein CASSQDRALSYEQYF.

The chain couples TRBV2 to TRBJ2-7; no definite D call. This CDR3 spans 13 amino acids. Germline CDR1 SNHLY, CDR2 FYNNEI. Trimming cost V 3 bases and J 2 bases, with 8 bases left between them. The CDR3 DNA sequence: TGTGCCAGCAGTGAGCCAGAGACCTACGAGCAGTACTTC. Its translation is CASSEPETYEQYF.

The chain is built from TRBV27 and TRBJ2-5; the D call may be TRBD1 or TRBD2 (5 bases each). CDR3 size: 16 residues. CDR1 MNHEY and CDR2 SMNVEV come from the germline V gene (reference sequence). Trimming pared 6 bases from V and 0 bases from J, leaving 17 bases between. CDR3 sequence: CASSPLRGKYQETQYF. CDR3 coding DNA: TGTGCCAGCAGCCCTTTGAGGGGAAAGTACCAAGAGACCCAGTACTTC.

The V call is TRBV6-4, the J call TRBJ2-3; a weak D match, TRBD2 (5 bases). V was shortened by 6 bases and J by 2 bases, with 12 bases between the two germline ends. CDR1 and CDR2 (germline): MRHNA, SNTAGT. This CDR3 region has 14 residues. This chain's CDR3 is CASRSGSPTDTQYF. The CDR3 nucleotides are TGTGCCAGCAGATCGGGATCCCCCACAGATACGCAGTATTTT.

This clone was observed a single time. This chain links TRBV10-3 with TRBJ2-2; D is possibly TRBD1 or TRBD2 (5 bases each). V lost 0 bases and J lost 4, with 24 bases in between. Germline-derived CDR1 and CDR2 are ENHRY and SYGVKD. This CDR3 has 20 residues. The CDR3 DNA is TGTGCCATCAGTGAGTCGGCTGGATATCTTGGGGGAAGGGGCACCGGGGAGCTGTTTTTT. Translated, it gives CAISESAGYLGGRGTGELFF.

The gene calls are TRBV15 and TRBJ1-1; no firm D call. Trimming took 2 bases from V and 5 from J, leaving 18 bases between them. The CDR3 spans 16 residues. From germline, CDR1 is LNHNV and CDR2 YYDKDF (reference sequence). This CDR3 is CATSRSGVTGYTEAFF. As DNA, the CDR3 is TGTGCCACCAGCAGATCCGGGGTTACTGGTTATACTGAAGCTTTCTTT.

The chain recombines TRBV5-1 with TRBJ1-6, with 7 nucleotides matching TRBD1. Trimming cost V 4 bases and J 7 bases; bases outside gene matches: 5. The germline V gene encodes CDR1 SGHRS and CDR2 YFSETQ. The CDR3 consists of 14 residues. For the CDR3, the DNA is TGCGCCAGCAGCCGGGGACAGCCAAATTCACCCCTCCACTTT. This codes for CASSRGQPNSPLHF. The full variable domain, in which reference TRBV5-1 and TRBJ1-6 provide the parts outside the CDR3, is KAGVTQTPRYLIKTRGQQVTLSCSPISGHRSVSWYQQTPGQGLQFLFEYFSETQRNKGNFPGRFSGRQFSNSRSEMNVSTLELGDSALYLCASSRGQPNSPLHFGNGTRLTVT.

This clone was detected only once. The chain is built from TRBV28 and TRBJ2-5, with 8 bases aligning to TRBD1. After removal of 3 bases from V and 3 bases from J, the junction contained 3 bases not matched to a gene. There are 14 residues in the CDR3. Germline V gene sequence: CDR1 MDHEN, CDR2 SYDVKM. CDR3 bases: TGTGCCAGCAGTTTGACGGACAGGGAAGAGACCCAGTACTTC. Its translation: CASSLTDREETQYF.